What follows are 10 T cell receptor beta chains derived from one specimen sequenced in a study of control samples from healthy donors and cancer patients. TCRdb keeps only in-frame clones here, not all; method: immunoSEQ multiplex PCR. The data show about 150,000 clones, roughly 94% seen once. The sequenced sample was blood. Source of these receptors: a man aged 40-49 years in good health.

CDR3 bases: TGTGCCAGCAGCTTAGGGGGCTCTGGAAACACCATATATTTT. It yields the protein CASSLGGSGNTIYF. The rearrangement uses TRBV7-9 and TRBJ1-3; no reliable D call. V was shortened by 1 base and J by 0 bases, with 4 bases between the two germline ends. The CDR3 is 14 amino acids. Looked up from germline, CDR1 is SEHNR and CDR2 is FQNEAQ (reference sequence).

The chain has TRBV15 and TRBJ2-7, with a tentative D call TRBD1 (6 bases). The CDR3 is 17 amino acids. V was pared by 3 bases and J by 2 bases, with 20 bases between. Germline V gene lookup returns CDR1 LNHNV and CDR2 YYDKDF (reference sequence). The CDR3 DNA reads as TGTGCCACCAGCAGTAGCATGGGGCAGGGGATCGCCTACGAGCAGTACTTC. Its protein product is CATSSSMGQGIAYEQYF.

The gene calls are TRBV30 and TRBJ2-2; tentative D call: TRBD1 (6 bases). The CDR3 loop spans 15 amino acids. Trimming pared 0 bases from V and 6 bases from J, leaving 14 bases between. Germline V CDR1 and CDR2: GTSNPN, SVGIG (reference sequence). CDR3 in DNA: TGTGCCTGGAGTGTTAGAGGGGGTCTAGCCGGGGAGCTGTTTTTT. Its translation is CAWSVRGGLAGELFF.

J is TRBJ1-1 and V is TRBV30; D gene ambiguous. The CDR3 is made up of 12 amino acids. The V gene lost 4 bases and the J gene lost 1 base, with 7 bases spanning the gap. Germline V gene lookup returns CDR1 GTSNPN and CDR2 SVGIG (reference sequence). The DNA of the CDR3 is TGTGCCTGGAACCGAGGGAACACTGAAGCTTTCTTT. Translating it yields CAWNRGNTEAFF.

The V and J genes are TRBV29-1 and TRBJ1-1; D is unresolved. The CDR3 is made up of 12 amino acids. Germline CDR1 SQVTM, CDR2 ANQGSEA. V lost 4 bases and J 0 bases, leaving 6 bases between the germline ends. This CDR3 is CSVAPMNTEAFF. CDR3 DNA sequence: TGCAGCGTTGCGCCCATGAACACTGAAGCTTTCTTT.

Comment on this clone: One end of the junction varies from germline; a read error may be responsible. The V and J genes are TRBV7-2 and TRBJ2-4; D gene ambiguous. Germline-derived CDR1 and CDR2 are SGHTA and FQGNSA. The CDR3 is 14 amino acids. The CDR3 coding sequence is TGTGCCAGCAGCTTAGTTGGTCTCCAGACAAGCTCAATTTTC. Its translation: CASSLVGLQTSSIF.

The gene calls are TRBV28 and TRBJ1-1, with 7 positions matching TRBD1. J lost 4 bases, V lost 6 bases, and 8 bases had no gene match. This CDR3 spans 14 amino acids. Germline assignment: CDR1 MDHEN and CDR2 SYDVKM. CDR3 loop: CASSPTTGPTEAFF. The DNA for the CDR3 is TGTGCCAGCAGCCCGACGACAGGGCCCACTGAAGCTTTCTTT.

The genes are TRBV6-6 and TRBJ2-7; 8 bases are shared with TRBD2. There are 16 residues in the CDR3. Per germline, CDR1 MNHNY and CDR2 SVGAGI (reference sequence). J gave up 8 bases and V 4 bases, and 16 bases lay outside the gene matches. The CDR3 DNA reads TGTGCCAGCAGTTCGTCCCCTCTGAGCGGGGGTACGAAGCAGTACTTC. Amino acid sequence: CASSSSPLSGGTKQYF.

This clone was picked up a small number of times. The chain links TRBV19 to TRBJ1-2; D is uncertain. The CDR3 sequence is 15 residues long. Trimming removed 3 bases at V and 0 bases at J, with 11 bases between. From germline, CDR1 is LNHDA and CDR2 SQIVND (reference sequence). The CDR3 region is CASSMETRPNYGYTF. The CDR3 region has the DNA TGTGCCAGTAGTATGGAGACACGGCCTAACTATGGCTACACCTTC.

The V call is TRBV28, the J call TRBJ2-1; 8 nucleotides line up with TRBD2. Germline V CDR1 and CDR2: MDHEN, SYDVKM. The trim removed 5 bases at V and 15 bases at J, leaving 21 bases unmatched. This CDR3 contains 16 residues. CDR3 coding DNA: TGTGCCAGCAGTCGCTTGACGGGGGGGGCCCACATTGGCTCGTTCTTC. Its protein is CASSRLTGGAHIGSFF.